This is a list of T cell receptor beta chains from one sample in a study of radiation and T cells in renal cell carcinoma. This table comes from immunoSEQ multiplex PCR, and its TCRdb copy is limited to in-frame clones, with some not included. This table holds some 75,000 clones, 82% found once. The sample here was blood, taken from a patient whose treatment included radiotherapy and nephrectomy. These receptor sequences come from a man in his sixties with renal cell carcinoma. Both conserved end residues are part of each CDR3. D genes are given only for firm matches. Clone size, where shown, is once, few, many, or a class for clones that have expanded.

>TRBV4-1|NA|TRBJ2-7|NA
TGCGCCAGCAGCCAAGGGTCGGGAGTAAGATCCGAGCAGTACTTC
CASSQGSGVRSEQYF
>TRBV30|NA|TRBJ2-7|TRBD1
TGTGCCGGAAAACAGGGGGCCTACGAGCAGTACTTC
CAGKQGAYEQYF
>TRBV28|NA|TRBJ1-4|TRBD1
TGTGCCAGCAGTCCGACAGGGGCAGCTAATGAAAAACTGTTTTTT
CASSPTGAANEKLFF
>TRBV30|NA|TRBJ1-2|TRBD1
TGTGCCTGGAGTGTGGGCAGGGGGTATGGCTACACCTTC
CAWSVGRGYGYTF
>TRBV7-9|few|TRBJ2-1|NA
TGTGCCAGCAGCTTAATGGAGTACGGGGAGCAGTTCTTC
CASSLMEYGEQFF
>TRBV12-5|NA|TRBJ2-1|TRBD2
TGTGCTAGTGGTCGAACCGCACGAGGACTAGATCCTTACAATGAGCAGTTCTTC
CASGRTARGLDPYNEQFF
>TRBV9|NA|TRBJ2-1|NA
TGTGCCAGCAGCGTACGGGCGTTTCCCTACAATGAGCAGTTCTTC
CASSVRAFPYNEQFF
>TRBV7-9|NA|TRBJ1-5|NA
TGTGCCAGCAGCTTAACCGTCGGGAGGCCCCAGCATTTT
CASSLTVGRPQHF
>TRBV5-1|NA|TRBJ1-4|TRBD1
TGCGCCAGCAGCAGGTCACAGGGGTTGGGAGAAAAACTGTTTTTT
CASSRSQGLGEKLFF
>TRBV11-2|NA|TRBJ2-7|TRBD1
TGTGCCAGCAGCTTCCGACAGGGCTGGGGGAGCTACGAGCAGTACTTC
CASSFRQGWGSYEQYF
>TRBV15|NA|TRBJ2-2|NA
TGTGCCACCAGCAGAGATTGGCTAGCGAACACCGGGGAGCTGTTTTTT
CATSRDWLANTGELFF
>TRBV18|NA|TRBJ1-5|NA
TGTGCCAGCTCACCTGCCGGCTTTAATCAGCCCCAGCATTTT
CASSPAGFNQPQHF
>TRBV4-1|NA|TRBJ2-7|TRBD2
TGCGCCAGCAGCCAAACTCTTAGCGGGGTATACGAGCAGTACTTC
CASSQTLSGVYEQYF
>TRBV18|few|TRBJ2-1|NA
TGTGCCAGCTCTCCTTTAGCGCCGAGCTCCTACAATGAGCAGTTCTTC
CASSPLAPSSYNEQFF
>TRBV28|NA|TRBJ1-4|NA
TGTGCCAGCAGTTACAGGGCTAATGAAAAACTGTTTTTT
CASSYRANEKLFF
>TRBV7-2|NA|TRBJ2-3|NA
TGTGCCAGCAGCTTAGCGTCCCTCCCCAATACGCAGTATTTT
CASSLASLPNTQYF
>TRBV10-1|many|TRBJ2-2|NA
TGCGCCAGCAGTTGGGTCACCAACACCGGGGAGCTGTTTTTT
CASSWVTNTGELFF
>TRBV27|once|TRBJ2-3|TRBD2
TGTGCCAGCAGTTTAGGCGGCGCGACTAGCGGGAGCACAGATACGCAGTATTTT
CASSLGGATSGSTDTQYF
>TRBV2|NA|TRBJ2-5|NA
TGTGCCAGCAGTGAAGCCCGGGGGACCCAGTACTTC
CASSEARGTQYF
>TRBV28|NA|TRBJ2-7|NA
TGTGCCAGCAGTTTAGACCGACAAGCGAGATCCTACGAGCAGTACTTC
CASSLDRQARSYEQYF
>TRBV6-1|few|TRBJ1-5|NA
TGTGCCAGCAGTGAAATTGGCAATCAGCCCCAGCATTTT
CASSEIGNQPQHF
>TRBV28|NA|TRBJ2-7|NA
TGTGCCACCGGAGGCTCTTTCTCCTACGAGCAGTACTTC
CATGGSFSYEQYF
>TRBV7-8|NA|TRBJ2-7|NA
TGTGCCAGCAGCTTATTTGGGACCTCCTACGAGCAGTACTTC
CASSLFGTSYEQYF
>TRBV5-4|NA|TRBJ2-5|NA
TGTGCCAGCAGCTCCGACGGGGGCCAAGAGACCCAGTACTTC
CASSSDGGQETQYF
>TRBV10-3|NA|TRBJ2-7|TRBD2
TGTGCCATCATGGGGCGGCTCCTGGCGGGGGGTTACGAGCAGTACTTC
CAIMGRLLAGGYEQYF
>TRBV5-1|NA|TRBJ2-2|NA
TGCGCCAGCAGCTTCACCCTCGGGACCACCACCGGGGAGCTGTTTTTT
CASSFTLGTTTGELFF
>TRBV11-3|NA|TRBJ2-2|NA
TGTGCCAGCAGCTTTCACCGGACCGGGGAGCTGTTTTTT
CASSFHRTGELFF
>TRBV25-1|NA|TRBJ1-1|NA
TGTGCCAGCAGTGAATCCGCTTACAGGGATTTTGCTTTCTTT
CASSESAYRDFAFF